The rows below give T cell receptor beta chains drawn from one sample of a study of T cell changes during pregnancy in multiple sclerosis. Only in-frame clones appear in the TCRdb table, and some are missing; sequencing was by immunoSEQ multiplex PCR. The sample includes roughly 70,000 clones, around 90% of them seen just once. The sample in question was peripheral blood, obtained in the third trimester of pregnancy. The receptor source for this set is a female donor with multiple sclerosis, enrolled in a pregnancy study. The CDR3 runs from the conserved cysteine through the conserved F or W. The D gene is left open where the match is weak. Clone size is not always given. Where it is, it says once, few, many or a class for expanded clones.

J,size,D,V,DNA,CDR3
TRBJ1-4,NA,TRBD1,TRBV19,TGTGCCAGTAGTCCGCGGACAGGCCTGGGAGAAAAACTGTTTTTT,CASSPRTGLGEKLFF
TRBJ2-7,NA,TRBD1,TRBV5-1,TGCGCCAGCAGCTTGCCGGGACAGGGGGCGAGGGAGCAGTACTTC,CASSLPGQGAREQYF
TRBJ2-1,medium-sized,NA,TRBV4-2,TGTGCCAGCAGCCAAGGGGACTCTGACGTACGCTACAATGAGCAGTTCTTC,CASSQGDSDVRYNEQFF
TRBJ2-5,NA,TRBD2,TRBV28,TGTGCCAGCAGTTTATGGGCGGGGGTGGTAGAGACCCAGTACTTC,CASSLWAGVVETQYF
TRBJ2-3,once,TRBD1,TRBV10-3,TGTGCCATCAGTGAGTCGAACAGGGGGCATGATACGCAGTATTTT,CAISESNRGHDTQYF
TRBJ1-2,NA,NA,TRBV9,TGTGCCAGCACTGCAGGGGTCGACTATGGCTACACCTTC,CASTAGVDYGYTF
TRBJ1-4,NA,TRBD1,TRBV6-1,TGTGCCAGCAGTGATGGACAGGGTCTAACTAATGAAAAACTGTTTTTT,CASSDGQGLTNEKLFF
TRBJ1-1,once,TRBD1,TRBV2,TGTGCCAGCAGTGATAGGACAGGGGGCGTGCGGGCTTTCTTT,CASSDRTGGVRAFF
TRBJ1-3,NA,NA,TRBV27,TGTGCCAGCAGTTTATCCAGGGGCGCCGGAAACACCATATATTTT,CASSLSRGAGNTIYF
TRBJ2-7,NA,TRBD2,TRBV7-9,TGTGCCAGCAGCAAGGGGCGGGACTACCGCTACGAGCAGTACTTC,CASSKGRDYRYEQYF
TRBJ1-1,NA,NA,TRBV5-1,TGCGCCAGCAGCTTGGACAGGCAGAACACTGAAGCTTTCTTT,CASSLDRQNTEAFF
TRBJ2-5,NA,NA,TRBV18,TGTGCCAGCTCACCCTCCGGGTCCCAAAAGACCCAGTACTTC,CASSPSGSQKTQYF
TRBJ1-1,NA,TRBD1,TRBV7-3,TGTGCCAGCAGCTTTGACAGGGGGAACACTGAAGCTTTCTTT,CASSFDRGNTEAFF
TRBJ1-2,few,NA,TRBV13,TGTGCCAGCAGCTTAGTTTCGGGTGACCAACTTAACTATGGCTACACCTTC,CASSLVSGDQLNYGYTF
TRBJ1-6,NA,NA,TRBV27,TGTGCCAGCAGTTTATGGGGCGCTACCAATTCACCCCTCCACTTT,CASSLWGATNSPLHF
TRBJ2-1,NA,TRBD1,TRBV4-1,TGCGCCAGCAGCTTGGGACAGGGTATCTACAATGAGCAGTTCTTC,CASSLGQGIYNEQFF
TRBJ2-5,NA,TRBD1,TRBV29-1,TGCAGCGTTGAGGACAGGAACCAAGAGACCCAGTACTTC,CSVEDRNQETQYF
TRBJ1-5,NA,TRBD1,TRBV6-1,TGTGCCAGCAGTGAAGCCAGGGGGCTGAGCAATCAGCCCCAGCATTTT,CASSEARGLSNQPQHF
TRBJ2-1,NA,TRBD2,TRBV25-1,TGTGCCAGCAGTCTTAGCGGGGGCTCCTACAATGAGCAGTTCTTC,CASSLSGGSYNEQFF
TRBJ2-2,NA,NA,TRBV11-1,TGTGCCAGCAGCCCCTCCGGGGAGCTGTTTTTT,CASSPSGELFF
TRBJ1-2,NA,TRBD1,TRBV5-6,TGTGCCAGCAGCTTGTCAAGGACAGGGATCTATGGCTACACCTTC,CASSLSRTGIYGYTF
TRBJ2-1,NA,TRBD2,TRBV2,TGTGCCAGCAGTGAATGGGGGCGGGAGGGCCACAAGTTCTTC,CASSEWGREGHKFF
TRBJ1-1,NA,NA,TRBV19,TGTGCCAGTAGTATCATTGAGGTCATGAACACTGAAGCTTTCTTT,CASSIIEVMNTEAFF
TRBJ1-5,NA,TRBD1,TRBV6-5,TGTGCCAGCAGTGAGACAGGGAACAATCAGCCCCAGCATTTT,CASSETGNNQPQHF
TRBJ2-7,once,NA,TRBV5-1,TGCGCCAGCAGCTTGGACGGAGCCTACGAGCAGTACTTC,CASSLDGAYEQYF
TRBJ2-4,NA,NA,TRBV5-6,TGTGCCAGCAGACCTCAGGGCTTGCGGGATTCATCCAAAAACATTCAGTACTTC,CASRPQGLRDSSKNIQYF
TRBJ1-2,NA,NA,TRBV4-3,TGCGCCAGCAGCCAAGATCCAGGGGACGGCTACACCTTC,CASSQDPGDGYTF
TRBJ2-1,NA,TRBD2,TRBV5-6,TGTGCCAGCAGACTAGCGGGCTTCGTATTGTACAATGAGCAGTTCTTC,CASRLAGFVLYNEQFF
TRBJ2-7,once,TRBD1,TRBV6-5,TGTGCCAGCAAACCCGGGACAGCTAATTCCTACGAGCAGTACTTC,CASKPGTANSYEQYF
TRBJ2-5,NA,TRBD1,TRBV6-5,TGTGCCAGCAGCCCCGACAGGGAAGAGACCCAGTACTTC,CASSPDREETQYF
TRBJ1-2,NA,NA,TRBV28,TGTGCCATTGAGACAGCCTCTAACTATGGCTACACCTTC,CAIETASNYGYTF
TRBJ1-2,NA,NA,TRBV11-2,TGTGCCAGCAGCCTCGGGGTTAACTATGGCTACACCTTC,CASSLGVNYGYTF
TRBJ2-1,NA,TRBD1,TRBV5-5,TGTGCCAGCAGCTTGGGGACAGGGTACAATGAGCAGTTCTTC,CASSLGTGYNEQFF
TRBJ1-5,NA,TRBD1,TRBV5-1,TGCGCCAGCAGGGAGGGGACAGCAGGCAATCAGCCCCAGCATTTT,CASREGTAGNQPQHF
TRBJ1-3,NA,TRBD1,TRBV18,TGTGCCAGCTCAGGGACAGGGGCTGGAAACACCATATATTTT,CASSGTGAGNTIYF
TRBJ2-1,NA,TRBD2,TRBV4-2,TGTGCCAGCAGCCAAGTCTTACTAGCGGGACCCGGGGGGAATGAGCAGTTCTTC,CASSQVLLAGPGGNEQFF
TRBJ1-2,NA,NA,TRBV5-1,TGCGCCAGCAGCTATGAGGTTGGGTATGGCTACACCTTC,CASSYEVGYGYTF
TRBJ2-5,few,NA,TRBV7-6,TGTGCCAGCAGCCCCCGACAGTTACAAGAGACCCAGTACTTC,CASSPRQLQETQYF
TRBJ1-6,NA,NA,TRBV25-1,TGTGCCAGTTCGCCCCGTGGGGGCGTAGGGTCACCCCTCCACTTT,CASSPRGGVGSPLHF
TRBJ2-7,NA,TRBD1,TRBV19,TGTGCCAGTAGTATAGCACAGGGGGCTGGCGAGCAGTACTTC,CASSIAQGAGEQYF
TRBJ2-1,NA,TRBD1,TRBV6-4,TGTGCCAGCAGTGGAGGGGACAGGGCGTTTGGCAATGAGCAGTTCTTC,CASSGGDRAFGNEQFF